This is a list of T cell receptor beta chains from one sample in a study of control samples from healthy donors and cancer patients. Data came from immunoSEQ multiplex PCR; TCRdb stores just in-frame clones and leaves some out. The profile shows roughly 100,000 clones, about 92% of them singletons. Sequenced sample: blood. These receptors were taken from a woman aged 18-30 years in good health. Each CDR3 is given with its conserved first and last residue.

v_gene	j_gene	CDR3aa
TRBV6-5	TRBJ2-3	CASSYRSSTDTQYF
TRBV28	TRBJ1-3	CASSFVGGFTGNTIYF
TRBV4-1	TRBJ1-5	CASSQAGTFNQPQHF
TRBV5-4	TRBJ2-5	CASSFHLPERRETQYF
TRBV15	TRBJ2-7	CAASRETTYEQYF
TRBV5-1	TRBJ1-6	CASSQDRPGISPLHF
TRBV7-2	TRBJ1-2	CASSFGALTGLLSVYGYTF
TRBV4-1	TRBJ1-2	CASSQEEGRIGGYTF
TRBV9	TRBJ2-1	CASSVAGAGAYNEQFF
TRBV6-5	TRBJ1-2	CASRPTLTRRPGYTF
TRBV9	TRBJ1-1	CASSPGQRMNTEAFF
TRBV30	TRBJ2-7	CAWSPLQGIGEQYF
TRBV6-5	TRBJ1-5	CASSYSGHIQPQHF
TRBV30	TRBJ1-6	CAWRRNSPLHF
TRBV5-4	TRBJ2-7	CASSVSPRGPYVQYF
TRBV11-3	TRBJ2-1	CASSVRDREGHEQFF
TRBV6-5	TRBJ2-6	CASSSDSSGANVLTF
TRBV19	TRBJ2-2	CASSLSDTGELFF
TRBV11-3	TRBJ2-7	CASSSRRADYPSYEQYF
TRBV20-1	TRBJ2-7	CSASAVTGYEQYF
TRBV7-2	TRBJ2-5	CASSLLSGLETRYF
TRBV25-1	TRBJ2-1	CASSSRDFPYEQFF
TRBV24-1	TRBJ1-2	CATSDFSANYGYTF
TRBV6-5	TRBJ1-6	CASSYGIGFNSPLHF
TRBV11-2	TRBJ2-2	CASSLDGSGELFF
TRBV5-5	TRBJ2-3	CASNRRGDTDTQYF
TRBV6-5	TRBJ1-2	CASSYATGHGYTF
TRBV5-1	TRBJ2-7	CASSSLEKTAELGEQYF
TRBV18	TRBJ2-5	CASHSGLAQETQYF
TRBV6-2/TRBV6-3	TRBJ2-4	CASSLTQGKNIQYF
TRBV24-1	TRBJ2-1	CATREGGGAYNEQFF
TRBV9	TRBJ2-7	CASSQGTGYEQYF
TRBV30	TRBJ1-6	CAWSAPGTGHLSLHF
TRBV5-5	TRBJ2-7	CASSLELSYEQYF
TRBV27	TRBJ2-7	CASSLLISSASYEQYF
TRBV10-1	TRBJ1-1	CASRTGWGTEAFF
TRBV9	TRBJ1-1	CVSSSKQGMNTEAFF
TRBV9	TRBJ2-1	CASSPQLAGFINEQFF
TRBV6-5	TRBJ1-5	CASSYSAGTGGQPQHF
TRBV30	TRBJ2-7	CAWSPAQISYEQYF
TRBV28	TRBJ2-7	CASSSSRYNSYEQYF
TRBV20-1	TRBJ2-3	CSAGGSDTQYF
TRBV5-1	TRBJ2-2	CARCHLLDREGTGELFF
TRBV14	TRBJ2-7	CASSTLAGEEDEQYF
TRBV9	TRBJ1-4	CASSVAGGTNEKLFF
TRBV7-2	TRBJ2-1	CASSPRAGTNEQFF
TRBV6-2/TRBV6-3	TRBJ2-1	CASSYSPGTSSNEQFF